The T cell receptor (beta chain) under discussion was sequenced for a study of shared clonotypes between healthy human individuals. In the study overall: Donors, aged 18 to 49, were a couple of women and a few men. Whole-study results and caveats: Only blood was sampled, and tissue TCR repertoires likely differ from blood ones. Sorted-subset sequencing, rarefaction showed, was incomplete despite large depth. A generally larger estimated richness was seen in naive subsets than in memory subsets.

CDR3 length equals 15 residues. Germline trimming cut 2 bases from V and 5 bases from J; bases unmatched to any gene: 7. The naive CD8 population came from CD45RO-negative cells selected for CCR7, without terminally differentiated effector memory CD45RA+ cells. Clones were sequenced by immunoSEQ multiplex PCR, and TCRdb holds only the in-frame ones, with some missing. The table has some 740,000 clones, 80% to 95% seen once. Note on this clone: Its antigen is not known.

The origin of this receptor is a man aged 25 to 40 in good health. The V and J genes are TRBV23-1 and TRBJ2-7; 9 bases are a match to TRBD1. TRBV23-1 is noted as an ORF with a role that remains uncertain. Sample: naive CD8+ T cells sorted from blood. The CDR3 bases are TGCGCCAGCAGTCAAGGGACAGGGAGTTTACACGAGCAGTACTTC. This gives the protein CASSQGTGSLHEQYF.